The rows below give T cell receptor beta chains drawn from one sample of a study of CD8 T cells in ankylosing spondylitis. TCRdb called the 5' RACE reads again in MiXCR, with one record for every CDR3 protein. The table includes some 130,000 distinct CDR3 sequences, roughly 6.6% detected once. Input material: blood, either unsorted or a sorted T cell fraction (not recorded which). These receptors came from a female donor with ankylosing spondylitis or in good health (not recorded which). CDR3s leave out the opening cysteine and the closing phenylalanine or tryptophan. The order of the fields is J gene, V gene, CDR3 length, CDR3 protein.

J: TRBJ2-7
V: TRBV18
length: 12
CDR3: ASSSEGGLYEQY

J: TRBJ2-7
V: TRBV20-1
length: 12
CDR3: SARDRGAAYEQY

J: TRBJ1-4
V: TRBV4-1
length: 13
CDR3: ASSQDGPTTEKLF

J: TRBJ1-1
V: TRBV5-1
length: 14
CDR3: ASSLAYRGSGTEAF

J: TRBJ1-1
V: TRBV7-9
length: 15
CDR3: ASSTPPGLVSYTEAF

J: TRBJ1-1
V: TRBV6-6
length: 10
CDR3: ASSLSYTEAF

J: TRBJ2-1
V: TRBV12-3/TRBV12-4
length: 12
CDR3: ASVRDRGPDEQF

J: TRBJ1-1
V: TRBV28
length: 12
CDR3: ATGVQGMNTEAF

J: TRBJ1-1
V: TRBV20-1
length: 11
CDR3: SAIERTNTEAF

J: TRBJ2-3
V: TRBV20-1
length: 12
CDR3: SAMGRGSTDTQY

J: TRBJ2-4
V: TRBV4-1
length: 13
CDR3: ASSRPALAKNIQY

J: TRBJ1-1
V: TRBV9
length: 12
CDR3: ASSVGTAHTEAF

J: TRBJ2-3
V: TRBV5-1
length: 15
CDR3: ASSPGLAAFYTDTQY

J: TRBJ1-5
V: TRBV18
length: 17
CDR3: TSSVRHRDRPNSNQPQH

J: TRBJ1-1
V: TRBV5-1
length: 14
CDR3: ASSLSGSPMNTEAF

J: TRBJ1-2
V: TRBV5-1
length: 14
CDR3: ASSFFVSGTGDGYT

J: TRBJ2-7
V: TRBV20-1
length: 11
CDR3: SASRVQGYEQY

J: TRBJ2-1
V: TRBV7-9
length: 12
CDR3: ASSAGGTFNEQF

J: TRBJ2-7
V: TRBV6-1
length: 14
CDR3: ASRDSDRGSSYEQY

J: TRBJ2-2
V: TRBV12-3/TRBV12-4
length: 14
CDR3: ASRQTGTGGGGELF

J: TRBJ2-3
V: TRBV11-2
length: 17
CDR3: ASSQPADYPDKGYDTQY

J: TRBJ1-1
V: TRBV3-1
length: 14
CDR3: ASSQPGQGGNTEAF

J: TRBJ2-1
V: TRBV4-2
length: 13
CDR3: ASSLGTGASFEQF

J: TRBJ2-1
V: TRBV11-1
length: 11
CDR3: ASSLADRGAQF

J: TRBJ1-2
V: TRBV7-9
length: 13
CDR3: ASSLVGTGGYGYT

J: TRBJ2-1
V: TRBV20-1
length: 13
CDR3: SARVEASGWDEQF

J: TRBJ2-3
V: TRBV20-1
length: 12
CDR3: SARRGGGGDTQY

J: TRBJ2-5
V: TRBV20-1
length: 15
CDR3: CARDLLAGGLKRAQY

J: TRBJ2-7
V: TRBV7-9
length: 12
CDR3: ASKGHFDSYEQY

J: TRBJ2-6
V: TRBV12-3/TRBV12-4
length: 15
CDR3: ASSLYGRSSGANVLT

J: TRBJ1-1
V: TRBV12-3/TRBV12-4
length: 11
CDR3: ASRQQGSPEAF

J: TRBJ2-7
V: TRBV5-4
length: 13
CDR3: ASSYGLGRSYEQY

J: TRBJ2-7
V: TRBV6-1
length: 11
CDR3: ASRGPPIYEQY

J: TRBJ2-7
V: TRBV20-1
length: 16
CDR3: SAREGLAGGRKYYEQY

J: TRBJ2-1
V: TRBV7-9
length: 14
CDR3: ASSLADTAYGDEQF

J: TRBJ2-3
V: TRBV12-3/TRBV12-4
length: 12
CDR3: ASADRGPRDTQY

J: TRBJ2-2
V: TRBV6-5
length: 15
CDR3: ASSYASGVIHTGELF

J: TRBJ1-6
V: TRBV9
length: 13
CDR3: ASSVGAAYNSPLH

J: TRBJ2-3
V: TRBV3-1
length: 15
CDR3: ASSLGDRPSSTDTQY

J: TRBJ2-4
V: TRBV28
length: 12
CDR3: ASSLIAAKNIQY